The present T cell receptor (beta chain) was sequenced within a study of OX40 agonist ivuxolimab in advanced cancers. Looking at the study overall: Patients were roughly 81% male with ages roughly 23 to 79, mean about 65. General study findings and limits: Among some nonresponders, normalized T-cell clonal expansion was also low. Relative to CD4+ cells, CD8+ T cells on average had more expanded clones.

It was autoimmune disease history or systemic immunosuppression that excluded patients. The germline V and J ends were trimmed by 3 bases and 0 bases, with 8 bases remaining between them. Germline V gene sequence: CDR1 SGHVS, CDR2 FNYEAQ. The CDR3 runs 14 residues. Clones were sequenced by immunoSEQ multiplex PCR, and TCRdb holds only the in-frame ones, with some missing. Of under 100,000 clones in the sample, approximately 80% were seen once. In this sample, this clone turned up once. Its antigen is not known. Sample: CD4+ or CD8+ T cells sorted from blood, taken in a trial of the OX40 agonist ivuxolimab. This clonotype was sampled from an adult with an advanced solid tumor such as melanoma, head and neck, liver or kidney cancer. This chain joins TRBV7-6 and TRBJ1-1, with a tentative D call TRBD1 (5 bases). CDR3 DNA sequence: TGTGCCAGCAGCTTTGGACAACTGAACACTGAAGCTTTCTTT. Amino acids: CASSFGQLNTEAFF.